A selection of T cell receptor beta chains follows, all from one sample in a study of OX40 agonist ivuxolimab in advanced cancers. The protocol was immunoSEQ multiplex PCR, while the TCRdb copy is restricted to in-frame clones and leaves out a portion. This sample yields some 86,000 clones, of which 91% are seen a single time; 7.1% belongs to the top ten. Sequenced material: CD4+ or CD8+ T cells sorted from blood, taken in a trial of the OX40 agonist ivuxolimab. The receptor set was obtained from an adult with an advanced solid tumor such as melanoma, head and neck, liver or kidney cancer. Each CDR3 is given with its conserved first and last residue. The order of the fields is J gene, V gene, D gene, clone size, CDR3 protein, CDR3 DNA. D genes are given only for firm matches. Some rows have no size entry. The others give once, few or many, or a class for an expanded clone.

TRBJ2-7 | TRBV29-1 | TRBD1 | . | CSVEGSRDRGLYEQYF | TGCAGCGTTGAAGGATCCCGGGACAGGGGGTTGTACGAGCAGTACTTC
TRBJ2-2 | TRBV10-2 | . | once | CASTEQRNTGELFF | TGCGCCAGCACAGAACAGCGGAACACCGGGGAGCTGTTTTTT
TRBJ2-5 | TRBV28 | . | . | CASSRHMGQETQYF | TGTGCCAGCAGTCGTCACATGGGGCAAGAGACCCAGTACTTC
TRBJ1-1 | TRBV6-5 | TRBD1 | . | CASSLQGENTEAFF | TGTGCCAGCAGTTTACAGGGGGAGAACACTGAAGCTTTCTTT
TRBJ2-5 | TRBV4-1 | . | . | CASSQSFQQGGETQYF | TGCGCCAGCAGCCAATCCTTTCAACAGGGAGGAGAGACCCAGTACTTC
TRBJ2-5 | TRBV19 | . | . | CASSIDRGSGETQYF | TGTGCCAGTAGTATAGATAGGGGGTCCGGCGAGACCCAGTACTTC
TRBJ2-7 | TRBV27 | TRBD2 | . | CASSLLGGSRSYEQYF | TGTGCCAGCAGTTTATTGGGGGGGTCGCGCTCCTACGAGCAGTACTTC
TRBJ1-1 | TRBV19 | TRBD1 | . | CASISFQDREAFF | TGTGCCAGTATATCGTTCCAGGACAGGGAAGCTTTCTTT
TRBJ2-1 | TRBV5-1 | . | . | CASSLDLQTSYNEQFF | TGCGCCAGCAGCTTGGACCTCCAAACCTCCTACAATGAGCAGTTCTTC
TRBJ2-5 | TRBV5-1 | . | . | CASSPVGGKETQYF | TGCGCCAGCAGCCCTGTGGGGGGAAAAGAGACCCAGTACTTC
TRBJ2-3 | TRBV6-1 | . | . | CASPGEWVTDTQYF | TGTGCCAGCCCGGGGGAGTGGGTCACAGATACGCAGTATTTT
TRBJ1-1 | TRBV5-6 | TRBD1 | . | CASSTRWTGHTEAFF | TGTGCCAGCAGTACCCGTTGGACAGGACACACTGAAGCTTTCTTT
TRBJ1-2 | TRBV7-9 | . | . | CASSSPSVSGTAFGYTF | TGTGCCAGCAGCTCACCCTCTGTTTCCGGGACGGCCTTTGGCTACACCTTC
TRBJ2-1 | TRBV29-1 | TRBD2 | . | CSVDGLAGGYNEQFF | TGCAGCGTTGATGGACTAGCGGGAGGGTACAATGAGCAGTTCTTC
TRBJ2-7 | TRBV11-2 | TRBD2 | . | CASSYLGAGDEQYF | TGTGCCAGCAGCTACCTCGGGGCGGGGGACGAGCAGTACTTC
TRBJ1-5 | TRBV15 | TRBD1 | . | CATSRDLGQGDQPQHF | TGTGCCACCAGCAGAGATTTAGGCCAGGGGGATCAGCCCCAGCATTTT
TRBJ2-7 | TRBV30 | . | . | CAWSADISYEQYF | TGTGCCTGGAGCGCTGACATCTCCTACGAGCAGTACTTC
TRBJ1-2 | TRBV20-1 | . | . | CSAVWYLGYTF | TGCAGTGCGGTATGGTACCTCGGCTACACCTTC
TRBJ2-1 | TRBV10-1 | TRBD1 | . | CASGPDRGRVFF | TGCGCCAGCGGCCCGGACAGGGGTCGGGTGTTCTTC
TRBJ2-7 | TRBV5-1 | . | . | CASSREGAHEQYF | TGCGCCAGCAGCCGGGAGGGGGCTCACGAGCAGTACTTC
TRBJ1-2 | TRBV5-1 | . | . | CASSLDSPIVDGYTF | TGCGCCAGCAGCTTGGACAGCCCAATTGTTGACGGCTACACCTTC
TRBJ1-5 | TRBV7-2 | TRBD1 | . | CASSSRGTGGLQPQHF | TGTGCCAGCAGCTCGCGGGGTACAGGGGGTCTTCAGCCCCAGCATTTT
TRBJ2-7 | TRBV18 | TRBD2 | . | CASSLSGGLSYEQYF | TGTGCCAGCTCACTTAGCGGGGGGTTATCCTACGAGCAGTACTTC
TRBJ1-2 | TRBV7-2 | . | . | CASSSGGRNYGYTF | TGTGCCAGCAGCTCCGGTGGGCGTAACTATGGCTACACCTTC
TRBJ1-5 | TRBV19 | . | . | CASSLGGNSNQPQHF | TGTGCCAGTAGCCTTGGAGGAAATAGCAATCAGCCCCAGCATTTT
TRBJ1-5 | TRBV18 | TRBD1 | . | CASSSVETGLNQPQHF | TGTGCCAGCTCATCCGTTGAGACAGGGCTGAATCAGCCCCAGCATTTT
TRBJ2-3 | TRBV27 | TRBD1 | . | CASRTGNWGNTQYF | TGTGCCAGCAGGACAGGGAATTGGGGGAATACGCAGTATTTT
TRBJ1-5 | TRBV27 | . | . | CASRHNGQFSNQPQHF | TGTGCCAGCAGGCATAACGGACAGTTTAGCAATCAGCCCCAGCATTTT
TRBJ1-4 | TRBV5-1 | . | once | CASSLNRATNEKLFF | TGCGCCAGCAGCTTAAACAGGGCAACTAATGAAAAACTGTTTTTT
TRBJ2-7 | TRBV4-2 | TRBD2 | . | CASSPWVERGEQYF | TGTGCCAGCAGCCCCTGGGTGGAGCGGGGAGAGCAGTACTTC
TRBJ1-1 | TRBV7-2 | TRBD1 | . | CASEGQGAQFLMNTEAFF | TGTGCCAGCGAAGGACAGGGGGCCCAATTCCTTATGAACACTGAAGCTTTCTTT
TRBJ1-2 | TRBV5-6 | . | . | CASSLGFGRDGYTF | TGTGCCAGCAGCTTAGGGTTCGGCAGGGATGGCTACACCTTC
TRBJ1-4 | TRBV28 | . | . | CASSPPGMGEKLFF | TGTGCCAGCAGTCCCCCGGGCATGGGTGAAAAACTGTTTTTT
TRBJ1-1 | TRBV29-1 | . | . | CSVVPGLRTEAFF | TGCAGCGTTGTTCCAGGGCTGAGGACTGAAGCTTTCTTT
TRBJ1-1 | TRBV28 | . | . | CASSLASPMTAGGAFF | TGTGCCAGCAGTTTAGCCTCCCCGATGACGGCCGGGGGCGCTTTCTTT
TRBJ2-3 | TRBV18 | . | . | CASSLEVGQAADDTQYF | TGTGCCAGCTCACTCGAGGTCGGGCAGGCGGCCGATGATACGCAGTATTTT
TRBJ2-2 | TRBV5-1 | TRBD2 | . | CASSFLGLAGAGELFF | TGCGCCAGCAGCTTCCTGGGACTAGCGGGAGCGGGGGAGCTGTTTTTT
TRBJ2-7 | TRBV7-9 | TRBD1 | . | CASSFGTGDEQYF | TGTGCCAGCAGCTTCGGGACAGGGGATGAGCAGTACTTC
TRBJ1-1 | TRBV25-1 | TRBD1 | . | CASSESLTGGRTEAFF | TGTGCCAGCAGTGAATCTCTTACAGGGGGCCGGACTGAAGCTTTCTTT
TRBJ2-1 | TRBV7-8 | . | . | CASSLGRGAGYNEQFF | TGTGCCAGCAGCTTAGGGCGCGGGGCGGGGTACAATGAGCAGTTCTTC
TRBJ1-5 | TRBV28 | . | . | CASSLGGYSNQPQHF | TGTGCCAGCAGCCTGGGGGGGTATAGCAATCAGCCCCAGCATTTT
TRBJ2-1 | TRBV2 | . | . | CASSERSAGKQFF | TGTGCCAGCAGTGAACGGTCGGCCGGGAAGCAGTTCTTC
TRBJ1-4 | TRBV4-1 | . | once | CASSHPTSRANEKLFF | TGCGCCAGCAGCCACCCGACCAGCCGCGCTAATGAAAAACTGTTTTTT